Listed here are 14 T cell receptor gamma chains from one sample, sequenced in a study of Vδ1+ human thymocytes. Study-level points and caveats: Highly polyclonal TRG and TRD repertoires with Gaussian CDR3 length distributions appeared in thymus.

Sequences come from RNA converted to cDNA by reverse transcription. CDR3 amplicons came from multiplex PCR with pooled V-gene forward and constant-region reverse primers. TCRdb redid the clone calls on the multiplex PCR reads with CATT. Of some 11,000 gamma-chain clones listed, around 45% are singletons. These receptors have no identified antigens. The sequenced sample was Vdelta1+ gamma-delta thymocytes from the thymus. Subset meaning: FACS-sorted CD3+ TCRalphabeta- TCRVdelta1+ TCRVdelta2- thymocytes. The receptor set was obtained from a boy under three years old who had congenital heart surgery.

Concerning this clone: The same CDR3 is also encoded by other DNA sequences in this sample. The V call is TRGV4, the J call TRGJ1 or TRGJ2. Germline CDR1 and CDR2: EGSTGY and YDSYTSSV. J lost 12 bases, V lost 0 bases, and 5 bases had no gene match. The CDR3 sequence is 11 residues long. Written as DNA, the CDR3 is TGTGCCACCTGGGATGGGCCCGGGAAACTCTTT. Translated: CATWDGPGKLF.

The rearrangement uses TRGV9 and TRGJ1 or TRGJ2. The J gene is absent in TCRdb and was assigned here via DNA matching to germline. Germline CDR1 reads GITISATS; CDR2 reads ISYDGTV (reference sequence). This CDR3 spans 16 amino acids. The V gene end was trimmed by 3 bases and the J gene end by 6 bases; junction bases not matched to a gene: 17. CDR3 sequence (DNA): TGTGCCTTGTGGGAGTCCCCCCGAAGTGTTTGTTATAAGAAACTCTTT. Residues: CALWESPRSVCYKKLF.

This clone has only a few counts. Other nucleotide sequences from this sample produce the same CDR3. The V and J genes are TRGV5 and TRGJ1 or TRGJ2. V shed 0 bases and J 7 bases; nucleotides not matched to a gene: 6. Germline V gives CDR1 VINAFY, CDR2 YDVSNSKD. This CDR3 has 13 residues. The CDR3 sequence: CATWDRPGYKKLF. DNA for the CDR3: TGTGCCACCTGGGACAGGCCGGGGTATAAGAAACTCTTT.

The chain combines TRGV4 with TRGJP2. The J gene, missing from TCRdb, was assigned here through DNA to germline matching. Germline CDR1 EGSTGY, CDR2 YDSYTSSV. The V and J ends lost 3 bases and 5 bases, in that order; junction bases with no gene match: 3. The CDR3 is made up of 13 amino acids. This CDR3 is CATWDTSDWIKTF. DNA for the CDR3: TGTGCCACCTGGGATACGAGTGATTGGATCAAGACGTTT.

The chain couples TRGV5 to TRGJ1 or TRGJ2. The J gene comes from matching the DNA to germline here; TCRdb lacks it. Germline V gene sequence: CDR1 VINAFY, CDR2 YDVSNSKD. Trimming cost V 2 bases and J 2 bases; bases outside gene matches: 6. CDR3 length: 14 residues. The CDR3 sequence: CATWDKPHYYKKLF. CDR3 nucleotide sequence: TGTGCCACCTGGGACAAGCCCCATTATTATAAGAAACTCTTT.

This clone has just a few counts. This sample also contains other DNA sequences that code for the same CDR3. J is TRGJ1 or TRGJ2 and V is TRGV4. The CDR3 contains 14 residues. V shed 0 bases and J 4 bases; nucleotides not matched to a gene: 6. Germline V gene lookup returns CDR1 EGSTGY and CDR2 YDSYTSSV. The CDR3 is CATWDGPNYYKKLF. The DNA of the CDR3 is TGTGCCACCTGGGATGGGCCGAACTATTATAAGAAACTCTTT.

Comments on this clone: The sample carries other DNA sequences with the same CDR3. The chain combines TRGV3 with TRGJ1 or TRGJ2. Matching the DNA to germline supplied the J gene, which TCRdb does not give. Germline V gene sequence: CDR1 VTNTFY, CDR2 YDVSTARD (reference sequence). The CDR3 covers 14 residues. V was pared by 0 bases and J by 4 bases, with 6 bases of the junction left unmatched. The CDR3 DNA is TGTGCCACCTGGGACAGGCGGGTGTATTATAAGAAACTCTTT. Translation gives CATWDRRVYYKKLF.

The rearrangement uses TRGV4 and TRGJ1 or TRGJ2. The J gene, not given by TCRdb, was assigned here from a germline match of the nucleotide sequence. With V trimmed by 5 bases and J by 2 bases, 12 bases remained unmatched. The CDR3 is 15 residues long. Germline V gives CDR1 EGSTGY, CDR2 YDSYTSSV. The CDR3 spells CATWARQPHYYKKLF. The CDR3 DNA follows: TGTGCCACCTGGGCCAGGCAACCGCATTATTATAAGAAACTCTTT.

This chain joins TRGV3 and TRGJ1 or TRGJ2. TCRdb offers no J gene call, so here the DNA was matched to germline to obtain one. The V segment lost 0 bases and the J segment 8 bases; nucleotides outside the gene matches: 16. Per the germline V gene, CDR1 is VTNTFY and CDR2 is YDVSTARD (reference sequence). This CDR3 spans 16 amino acids. The CDR3 nucleotides read TGTGCCACCTGGGACAGGCCTCCGTATGGGACGCATAAGAAACTCTTT. The encoded protein is CATWDRPPYGTHKKLF.

This rearrangement joins TRGV4 to TRGJ1 or TRGJ2. The J gene, not given by TCRdb, was assigned here from a germline match of the nucleotide sequence. The CDR3 is 13 residues long. J lost 0 bases, V lost 5 bases, and 4 bases had no gene match. The germline CDR1 and CDR2 sequences are EGSTGY and YDSYTSSV. CDR3 protein: CATWVPNYYKKLF. The CDR3 DNA reads TGTGCCACCTGGGTGCCGAATTATTATAAGAAACTCTTT.

On this clone: This same CDR3 is encoded by further DNA sequences in the sample. This chain connects TRGV4 to TRGJ1 or TRGJ2. The J gene comes from matching the DNA to germline here; TCRdb lacks it. V lost 0 bases to trimming and J lost 3 bases; unmatched junction nucleotides: 5. The CDR3 has 14 amino acids. Germline V gives CDR1 EGSTGY, CDR2 YDSYTSSV. CDR3 sequence: CATWDGPGYYKKLF. Here the CDR3 DNA reads TGTGCCACCTGGGATGGGCCTGGTTATTATAAGAAACTCTTT.

J is TRGJ1 or TRGJ2 and V is TRGV5. In the absence of a J gene in TCRdb, the DNA was matched to germline to assign it here. Trimming cost V 3 bases and J 6 bases; bases outside gene matches: 8. The CDR3 contains 13 residues. Germline V lookup: CDR1 VINAFY, CDR2 YDVSNSKD. Here the CDR3 DNA reads TGTGCCACCTGGGACTCGGGTCTTTATAAGAAACTCTTT. Translated: CATWDSGLYKKLF.

A V gene of TRGV4 was called, but no J gene was assigned. This CDR3 is built from 16 residues. Germline CDR1 is EGSTGY and CDR2 is YDSYTSSV. The CDR3 DNA is TGTGCCACCTGGGATGGAAGTTGTTTCGGGGATAAGAGAATACTCTTT. As protein: CATWDGSCFGDKRILF.

This clone is medium-sized in the sample. Other DNA variants within this sample encode the same CDR3. V and J are TRGV5 and TRGJ1 or TRGJ2. Germline V gene data show CDR1 as VINAFY and CDR2 as YDVSNSKD. The CDR3 loop spans 13 amino acids. Trimming cost V 0 bases and J 4 bases; bases outside gene matches: 3. As DNA, the CDR3 is TGTGCCACCTGGGACAGGCGGTATTATAAGAAACTCTTT. Amino acid sequence: CATWDRRYYKKLF.